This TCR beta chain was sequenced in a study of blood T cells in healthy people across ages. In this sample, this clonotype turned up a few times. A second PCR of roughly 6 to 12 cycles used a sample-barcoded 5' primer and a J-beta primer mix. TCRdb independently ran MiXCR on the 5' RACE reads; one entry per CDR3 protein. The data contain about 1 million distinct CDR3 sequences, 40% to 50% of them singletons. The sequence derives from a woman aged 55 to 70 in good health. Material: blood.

DNA of the CDR3: TGTGCCAGCAGCCAAGGGTGGGTCGGCTACGAGCAGTACTTC. Its protein product is CASSQGWVGYEQYF. The chain combines TRBV3-1 with TRBJ2-7, with D uncertain. Germline V gene lookup returns CDR1 LGHDT and CDR2 YNNKEL (reference sequence). The germline V and J ends were trimmed by 1 base and 3 bases, with 10 bases remaining between them. CDR3 size: 14 residues.